This T cell receptor beta chain was sequenced for a study of cytomegalovirus exposure and HLA in healthy donors. This clone was recorded only once. The junction had 3 bases not matched to a gene; V was cut back by 4 bases and J by 0 bases. Germline CDR1 is SEHNR and CDR2 is FQNEAQ (reference sequence). The CDR3 has 14 residues. PCR employed 60 Vbeta and 13 Jbeta primers. Some clones are missing from TCRdb's copy, which holds only in-frame ones; the method was immunoSEQ multiplex PCR. The sample carries 100,000 or so clones, about 88% recorded once. This receptor was taken from a man younger than 30 in good health and CMV-seronegative. What was sequenced was PBMCs. The chain recombines TRBV7-9 with TRBJ2-7, with TRBD2 identical over 7 bases. DNA for the CDR3: TGTGCCAGCAGCTCCTCGGGGGGCTCCTACGAGCAGTACTTC. It codes for CASSSSGGSYEQYF.